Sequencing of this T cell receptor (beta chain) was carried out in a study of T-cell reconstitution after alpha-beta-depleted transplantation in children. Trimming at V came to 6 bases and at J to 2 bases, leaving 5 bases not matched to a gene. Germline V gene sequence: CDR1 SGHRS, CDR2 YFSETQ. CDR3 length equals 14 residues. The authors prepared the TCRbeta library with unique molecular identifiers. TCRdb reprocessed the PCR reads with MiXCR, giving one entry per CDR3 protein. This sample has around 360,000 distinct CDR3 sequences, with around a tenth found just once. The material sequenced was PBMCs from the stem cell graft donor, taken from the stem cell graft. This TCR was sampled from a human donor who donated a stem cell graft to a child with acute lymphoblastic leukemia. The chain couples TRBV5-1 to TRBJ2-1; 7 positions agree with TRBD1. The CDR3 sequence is CASTYGTAYNEQFF. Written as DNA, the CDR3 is TGCGCCAGCACCTACGGGACAGCCTACAATGAGCAGTTCTTC.